These 7 T cell receptor beta chains were all obtained from the same sample, sequenced in a study of T cell clonality in common variable immunodeficiency. Method: immunoSEQ multiplex PCR; TCRdb's copy keeps in-frame clones and lacks some. The table lists around 57,000 clones, no singletons, with around 3.2% in the top ten. The sequencing sample was made of peripheral blood mononuclear cells. The origin of the receptors is a person aged 18-70 years in good health.

In its sample, this clone was seen many times. The read comes to an end 3 residues before the CDR3 does, leaving the germline J gene to fill in the end. V is TRBV19 and J is TRBJ2-1, with 10 bases identical to TRBD2. Germline CDR1 LNHDA, CDR2 SQIVND (reference sequence). Germline trimming cut 4 bases from V and 3 bases from J; bases unmatched to any gene: 3. The CDR3 extends over 15 amino acids. CDR3 DNA, as far as it was read: TGTGCCAGTAGTACCTGGACTAGCGGCTACAATGAG. Its protein product is CASSTWTSGYNE. The full-length CDR3 reads as CASSTWTSGYNEQFF.

This clone has ten or more counts. The read halts 3 residues ahead of the CDR3 end, with the missing end drawn from the germline J gene. V and J are TRBV5-1 and TRBJ1-2; D unresolved. V was shortened by 0 bases and J by 3 bases, with 18 bases between the two germline ends. Per germline, CDR1 SGHRS and CDR2 YFSETQ. This CDR3 spans 17 amino acids. The CDR3 region is CASSLGDTVPLDYGYTF. CDR3 DNA (partial): TGCGCCAGCAGCTTGGGTGACACAGTGCCCCTTGACTATGGC.

Points on this clone: Coverage ceases 3 residues before the CDR3 finishes, and the germline J gene fills in the end. The chain employs TRBV18 and TRBJ1-2; TRBD1 is a possible D gene (5 bases). The V gene's germline CDR1 is KGHSH and CDR2 LQKENI. The CDR3 is 15 amino acids. CDR3 bases read: TGTGCCAGCTCACCCACGGGACTAGCGGCATACGAC. Translated, it gives CASSPTGLAAYD. The complete CDR3 sequence is CASSPTGLAAYDYTF.

This clone appeared many times. The sequenced part of the CDR3 DNA is TGTGCCAGCAGGCCCGACTTGTATGAG. Translated: CASRPDLYE. The full CDR3 reads CASRPDLYEQFF. J is TRBJ2-1 and V is TRBV6-2 or TRBV6-3; D uncertain. The CDR3 is cut off 3 residues early in the read; its end comes from the germline J gene. Deletions cut 6 bases from V and 8 bases from J, with 11 bases between. Germline CDR1 is MNHEY and CDR2 is SVGEGT. The CDR3 has 12 amino acids.

This clone was seen a handful of times. From the germline J gene comes the end of the CDR3, since the read stops 3 residues before it. V and J are TRBV18 and TRBJ1-2; D ambiguous. The CDR3 extends over 14 amino acids. Germline loops: CDR1 KGHSH, CDR2 LQKENI. CDR3 DNA (partial): TGTGCCAGCTCGGTGAGCGGGAGAGGCAATGAC. It is translated as CASSVSGRGND. In full, the CDR3 reads CASSVSGRGNDYTF.

This clone was detected ten times or more. The CDR3 end falls 3 residues outside the read, so it is completed with the germline J gene. J is TRBJ1-2 and V is TRBV10-3, with 7 bases that match TRBD1. The CDR3 consists of 13 residues. The germline V gene encodes CDR1 ENHRY and CDR2 SYGVKD. CDR3 loop: CAISLRGNNDYTF. Partial CDR3 DNA: TGTGCCATCAGCCTCAGGGGGAACAATGAC.

This clone occurred many times. The read ends 3 residues shy of where the CDR3 ends; the end is completed using the germline J gene. The J gene is TRBJ2-1, the V gene TRBV20-1; D gene ambiguous. CDR3 length equals 10 residues. Trimming took off 6 bases at V and 3 bases at J, with 3 bases between the two ends. The germline gives CDR1 DFQATT, CDR2 SNEGSKA (reference sequence). The CDR3 region is CSASYNEQFF. The covered CDR3 bases are TGCAGTGCCAGCTACAATGAG.